This T cell receptor beta chain derives from a study of shared clonotypes between healthy human individuals. Generated by immunoSEQ multiplex PCR, the TCRdb table keeps only in-frame clones and is missing some. The sample gives fewer than 850,000 clones, approximately 96% of which show up once; around 0.21% is in the top ten. CDR3 length: 15 amino acids. With 0 bases removed from V and 0 bases from J, the gap between germline ends came to 6 bases. The germline gives CDR1 SGHVS, CDR2 FNYEAQ. CD45RO-negative, CCR7-selected cells formed the naive CD8 fraction, which excluded terminally differentiated effector memory CD45RA+ cells.

The specimen sequenced was naive CD8+ T cells sorted from blood. The chain joins TRBV7-6 to TRBJ2-1; TRBD2 is a possible D gene (5 bases). The origin of this receptor is a man aged 25 to 40 in good health. The CDR3 bases are TGTGCCAGCAGCTTAGCTAGCGACTCCTACAATGAGCAGTTCTTC. Translated: CASSLASDSYNEQFF.